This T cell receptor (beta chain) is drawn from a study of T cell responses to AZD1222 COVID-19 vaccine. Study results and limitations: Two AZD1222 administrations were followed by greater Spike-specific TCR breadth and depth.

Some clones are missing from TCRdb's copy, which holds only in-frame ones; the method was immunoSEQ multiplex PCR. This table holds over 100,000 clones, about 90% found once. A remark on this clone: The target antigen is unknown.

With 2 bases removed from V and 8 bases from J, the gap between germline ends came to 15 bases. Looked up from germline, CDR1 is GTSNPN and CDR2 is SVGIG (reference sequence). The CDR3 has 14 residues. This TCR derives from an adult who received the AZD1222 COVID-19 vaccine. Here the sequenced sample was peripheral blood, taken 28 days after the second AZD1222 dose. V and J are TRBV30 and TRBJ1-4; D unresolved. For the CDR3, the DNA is TGTGCCTGGAGTAGCATGGGGTTCAGGGAAAAACTGTTTTTT. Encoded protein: CAWSSMGFREKLFF.